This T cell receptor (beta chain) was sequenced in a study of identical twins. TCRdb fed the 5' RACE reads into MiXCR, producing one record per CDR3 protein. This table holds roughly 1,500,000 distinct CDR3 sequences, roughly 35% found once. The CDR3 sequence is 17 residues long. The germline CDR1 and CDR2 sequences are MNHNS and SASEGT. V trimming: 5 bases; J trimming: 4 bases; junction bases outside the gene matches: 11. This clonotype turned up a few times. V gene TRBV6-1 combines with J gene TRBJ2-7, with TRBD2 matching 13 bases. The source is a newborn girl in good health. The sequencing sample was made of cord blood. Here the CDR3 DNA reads TGTGCCAGCAGTCCCATACTAGCGGGGGGGCCTGGGTACGAGCAGTACTTC. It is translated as CASSPILAGGPGYEQYF.